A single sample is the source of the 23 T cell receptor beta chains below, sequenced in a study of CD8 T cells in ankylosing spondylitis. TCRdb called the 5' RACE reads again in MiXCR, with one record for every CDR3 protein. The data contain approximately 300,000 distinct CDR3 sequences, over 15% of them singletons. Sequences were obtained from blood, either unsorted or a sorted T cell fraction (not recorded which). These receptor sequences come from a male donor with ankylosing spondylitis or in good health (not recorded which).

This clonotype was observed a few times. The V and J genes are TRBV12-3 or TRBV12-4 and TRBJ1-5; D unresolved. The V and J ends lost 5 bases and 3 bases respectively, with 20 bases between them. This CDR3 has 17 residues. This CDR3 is CASSPLRTRAYNQPQHF. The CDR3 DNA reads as TGTGCCAGCAGTCCTTTAAGGACCCGGGCCTACAATCAGCCCCAGCATTTT.

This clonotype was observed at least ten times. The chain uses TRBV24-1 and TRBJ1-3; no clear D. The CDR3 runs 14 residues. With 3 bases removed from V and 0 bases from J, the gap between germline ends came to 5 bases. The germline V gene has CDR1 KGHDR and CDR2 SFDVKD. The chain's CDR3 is CATSDTSSGNTIYF. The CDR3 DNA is TGTGCCACCAGTGATACAAGCTCTGGAAACACCATATATTTT.

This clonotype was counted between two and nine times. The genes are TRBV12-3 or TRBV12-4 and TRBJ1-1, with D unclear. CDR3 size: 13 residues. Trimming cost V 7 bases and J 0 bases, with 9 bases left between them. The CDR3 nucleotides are TGTGCCAGCACCTCCCGGGTGAACACTGAAGCTTTCTTT. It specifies CASTSRVNTEAFF.

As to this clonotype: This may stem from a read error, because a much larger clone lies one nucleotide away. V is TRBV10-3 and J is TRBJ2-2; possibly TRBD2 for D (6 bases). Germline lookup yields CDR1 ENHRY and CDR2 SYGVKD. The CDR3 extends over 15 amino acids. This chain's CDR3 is CTISAGPQVVGELFF. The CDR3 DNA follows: TGTACCATCAGTGCGGGGCCTCAGGTGGTCGGGGAGCTGTTTTTT.

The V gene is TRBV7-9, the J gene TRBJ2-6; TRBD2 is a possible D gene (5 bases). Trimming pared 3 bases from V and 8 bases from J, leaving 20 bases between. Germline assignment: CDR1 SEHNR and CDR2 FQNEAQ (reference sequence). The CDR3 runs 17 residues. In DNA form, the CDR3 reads TGTGCCAGCAGCTTGGGGTTGTCGGGGTTAGGGACCAACGTCCTGACTTTC. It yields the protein CASSLGLSGLGTNVLTF.

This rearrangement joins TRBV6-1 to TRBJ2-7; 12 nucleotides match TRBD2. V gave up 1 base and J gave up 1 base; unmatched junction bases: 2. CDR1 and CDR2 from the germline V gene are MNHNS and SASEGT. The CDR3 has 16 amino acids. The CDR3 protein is CASSEVGLAGSYEQYV. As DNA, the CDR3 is TGTGCCAGCAGTGAAGTCGGACTAGCGGGGTCCTACGAGCAGTACGTC.

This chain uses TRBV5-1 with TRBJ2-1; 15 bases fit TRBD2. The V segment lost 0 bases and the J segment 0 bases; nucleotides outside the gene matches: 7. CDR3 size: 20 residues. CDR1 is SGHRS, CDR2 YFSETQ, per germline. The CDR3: CASSLAGLAGGQSSYNEQFF. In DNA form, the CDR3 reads TGCGCCAGCAGCTTGGCCGGACTAGCGGGAGGGCAAAGCTCCTACAATGAGCAGTTCTTC.

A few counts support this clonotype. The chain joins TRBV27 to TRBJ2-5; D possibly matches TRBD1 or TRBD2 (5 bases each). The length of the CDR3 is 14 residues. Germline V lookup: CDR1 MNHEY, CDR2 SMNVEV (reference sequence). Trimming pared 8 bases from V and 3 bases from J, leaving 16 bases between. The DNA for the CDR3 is TGTGCCAGCGGACGGGGCGGAATGAAAGAGACCCAGTACTTC. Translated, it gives CASGRGGMKETQYF.

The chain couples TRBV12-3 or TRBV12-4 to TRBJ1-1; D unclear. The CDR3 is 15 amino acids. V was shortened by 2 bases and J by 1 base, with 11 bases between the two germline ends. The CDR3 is CASSLLGLRNTEAFF. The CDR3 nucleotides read TGTGCCAGCAGTTTATTGGGTCTGAGGAACACTGAAGCTTTCTTT.

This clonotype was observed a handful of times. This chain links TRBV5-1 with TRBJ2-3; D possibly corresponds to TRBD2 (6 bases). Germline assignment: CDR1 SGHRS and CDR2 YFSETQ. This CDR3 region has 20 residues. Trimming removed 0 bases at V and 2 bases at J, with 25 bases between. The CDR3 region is CASSLAGFLGGPTLTDTQYF. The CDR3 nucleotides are TGCGCCAGCAGCTTGGCCGGTTTTTTAGGAGGGCCTACTCTCACAGATACGCAGTATTTT.

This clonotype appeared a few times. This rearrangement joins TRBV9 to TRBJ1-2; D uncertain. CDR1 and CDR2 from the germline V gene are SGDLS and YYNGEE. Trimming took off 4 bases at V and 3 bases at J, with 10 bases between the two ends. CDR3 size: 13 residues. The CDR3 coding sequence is TGTGCCAGCAGCCCGCGGGAACACTATGGCTACACCTTC. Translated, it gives CASSPREHYGYTF.

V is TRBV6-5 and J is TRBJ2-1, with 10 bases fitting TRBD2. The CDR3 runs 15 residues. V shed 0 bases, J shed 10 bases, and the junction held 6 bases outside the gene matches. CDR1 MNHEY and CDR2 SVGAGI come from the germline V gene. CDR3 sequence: CASSYSSSGGGEQFF. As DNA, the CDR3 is TGTGCCAGCAGTTACTCGTCTAGCGGGGGCGGGGAGCAGTTCTTC.

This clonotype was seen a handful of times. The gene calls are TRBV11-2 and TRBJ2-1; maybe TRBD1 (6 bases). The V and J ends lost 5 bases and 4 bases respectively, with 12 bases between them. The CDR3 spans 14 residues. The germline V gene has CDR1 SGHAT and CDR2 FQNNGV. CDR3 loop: CASSQRQEYNEQFF. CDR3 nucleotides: TGTGCCAGCAGCCAGAGACAGGAGTACAATGAGCAGTTCTTC.

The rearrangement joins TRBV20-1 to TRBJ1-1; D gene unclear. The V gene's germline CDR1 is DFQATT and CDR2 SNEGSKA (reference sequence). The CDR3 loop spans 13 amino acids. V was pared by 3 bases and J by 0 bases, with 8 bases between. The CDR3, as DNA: TGCAGTGCTAGGGCGCTAGTGAACACTGAAGCTTTCTTT. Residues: CSARALVNTEAFF.

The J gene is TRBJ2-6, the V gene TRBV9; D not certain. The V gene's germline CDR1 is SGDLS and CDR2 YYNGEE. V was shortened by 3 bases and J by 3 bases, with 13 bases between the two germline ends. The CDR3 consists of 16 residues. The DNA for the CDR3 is TGTGCCAGCAGCGCTCAAGACTCATATGGGGCCAACGTCCTGACTTTC. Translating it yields CASSAQDSYGANVLTF.

The CDR3 spells CASTGPGRVTGELFF. CDR3 bases: TGTGCCAGCACGGGACCGGGAAGGGTCACCGGGGAGCTGTTTTTT. The V gene is TRBV7-2, the J gene TRBJ2-2; tentatively, D is TRBD1 or TRBD2 (5 bases each). The V and J ends lost 7 bases and 4 bases respectively, with 16 bases between them. The CDR3 consists of 15 residues. Germline lookup yields CDR1 SGHTA and CDR2 FQGNSA.

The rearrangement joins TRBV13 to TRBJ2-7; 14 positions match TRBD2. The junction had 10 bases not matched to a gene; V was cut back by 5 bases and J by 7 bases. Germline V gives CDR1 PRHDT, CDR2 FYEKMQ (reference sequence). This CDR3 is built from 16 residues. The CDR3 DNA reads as TGTGCCAGCAGCGAAACCGGGACTAGCGGGAGTAAGGAGCAGTACGTC. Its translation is CASSETGTSGSKEQYV.

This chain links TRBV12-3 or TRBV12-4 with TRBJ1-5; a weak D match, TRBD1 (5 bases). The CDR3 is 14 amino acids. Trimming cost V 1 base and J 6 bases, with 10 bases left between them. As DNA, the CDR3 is TGTGCCAGCAGTTTAGGGGGGGTCATTCAGCCCCAGCATTTT. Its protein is CASSLGGVIQPQHF.

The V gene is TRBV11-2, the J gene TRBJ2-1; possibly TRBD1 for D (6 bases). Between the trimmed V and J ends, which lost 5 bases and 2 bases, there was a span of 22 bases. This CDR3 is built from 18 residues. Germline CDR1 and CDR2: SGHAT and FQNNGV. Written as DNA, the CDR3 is TGTGCCAGCAGCCAGGGGTGGACAGCCTCCTTAACCTACAATGAGCAGTTCTTC. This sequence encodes CASSQGWTASLTYNEQFF.

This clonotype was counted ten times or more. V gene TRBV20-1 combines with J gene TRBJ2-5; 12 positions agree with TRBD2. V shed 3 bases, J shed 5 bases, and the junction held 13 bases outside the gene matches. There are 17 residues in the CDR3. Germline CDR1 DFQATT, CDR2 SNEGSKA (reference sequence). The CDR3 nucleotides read TGCAGTGCTAGCCCCCTCACTAGCGGGAGGCCCGGGGAGACCCAGTACTTC. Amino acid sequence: CSASPLTSGRPGETQYF.

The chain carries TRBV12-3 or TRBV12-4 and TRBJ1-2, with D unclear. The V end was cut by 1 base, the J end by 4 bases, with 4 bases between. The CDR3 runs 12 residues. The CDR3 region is CASSLEAYGYTF. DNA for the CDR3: TGTGCCAGCAGTTTAGAGGCCTATGGCTACACCTTC.

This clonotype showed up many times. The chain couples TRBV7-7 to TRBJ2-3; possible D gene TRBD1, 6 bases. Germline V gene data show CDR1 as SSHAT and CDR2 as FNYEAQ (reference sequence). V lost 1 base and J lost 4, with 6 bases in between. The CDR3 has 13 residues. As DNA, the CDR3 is TGTGCCAGCAGCTTAGACAGGGCAGATACGCAGTATTTT. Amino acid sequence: CASSLDRADTQYF.

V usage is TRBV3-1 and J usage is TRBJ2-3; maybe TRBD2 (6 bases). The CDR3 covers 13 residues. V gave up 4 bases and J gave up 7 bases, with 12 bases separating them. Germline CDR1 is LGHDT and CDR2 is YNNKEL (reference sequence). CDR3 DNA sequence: TGTGCCAGCAGCCCCGGGACTGCCCATACGCAGTATTTT. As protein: CASSPGTAHTQYF.